Each of the 3 T cell receptor beta chains below was sequenced from the same sample in a study of Graves' ophthalmopathy and Graves' hyperthyroidism. The authors amplified TCR beta CDR3 regions, and they did so from RNA transcripts for repertoire sequencing. First-round RT-PCR employed HTBI primers, with a second-round multiplex PCR after it. Each CDR3 protein gets one entry after TCRdb re-called the multiplex PCR reads with MiXCR. The sample records 740,000 or so distinct CDR3 sequences, roughly 40% being singletons. Sequenced sample: peripheral blood. The receptors were gathered from an adult man with Graves' ophthalmopathy.

This clonotype showed up just a few times. V usage is TRBV2 and J usage is TRBJ1-2, with D uncertain. Trimming took 6 bases from V and 7 from J, leaving 15 bases between them. This CDR3 has 13 amino acids. Germline V gene sequence: CDR1 SNHLY, CDR2 FYNNEI. The CDR3 loop is CASSQGPQLGYTF. The CDR3, as DNA: TGTGCCAGCAGCCAAGGTCCCCAACTTGGCTACACCTTC.

There are a few counts of this clonotype. At one end the junction does not follow the germline gene, possibly because of a read error. The chain links TRBV29-1 to TRBJ2-2; 9 nucleotides align to TRBD1. Germline V gene data show CDR1 as SQVTM and CDR2 as ANQGSEA. The CDR3 is 14 amino acids. The CDR3 sequence: CSVDDRGNTRELFF. In DNA, the CDR3 is TGCAGCGTGGACGACAGGGGGAACACCAGGGAGCTGTTTTTT.

V gene TRBV29-1 combines with J gene TRBJ1-4; D is undetermined. CDR3 length equals 16 residues. Germline assignment: CDR1 SQVTM and CDR2 ANQGSEA. The ends were cut back, 0 bases at V and 5 bases at J, with 16 bases in the middle. CDR3 sequence: CSVEDPIREGNEKLFF. Here the CDR3 DNA reads TGCAGCGTTGAAGACCCGATTAGGGAGGGAAATGAAAAACTGTTTTTT.